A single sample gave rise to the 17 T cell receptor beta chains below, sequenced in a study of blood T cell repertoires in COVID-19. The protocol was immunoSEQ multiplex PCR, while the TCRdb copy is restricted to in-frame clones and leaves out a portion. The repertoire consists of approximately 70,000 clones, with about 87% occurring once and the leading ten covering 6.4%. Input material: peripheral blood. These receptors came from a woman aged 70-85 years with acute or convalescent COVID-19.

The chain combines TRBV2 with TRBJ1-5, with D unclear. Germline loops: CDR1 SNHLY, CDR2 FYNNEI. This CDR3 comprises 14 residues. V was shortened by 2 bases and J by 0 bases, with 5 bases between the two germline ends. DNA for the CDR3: TGTGCCAGCAGTGAATCAAATAGCAATCAGCCCCAGCATTTT. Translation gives CASSESNSNQPQHF.

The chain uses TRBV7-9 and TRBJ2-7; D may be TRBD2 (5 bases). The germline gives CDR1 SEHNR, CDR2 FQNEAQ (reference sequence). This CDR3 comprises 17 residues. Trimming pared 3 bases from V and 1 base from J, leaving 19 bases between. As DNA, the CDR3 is TGTGCCAGCAGCTTCGAGCCCTCTTGGACTCAGTCCTACGAGCAGTACTTC. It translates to CASSFEPSWTQSYEQYF. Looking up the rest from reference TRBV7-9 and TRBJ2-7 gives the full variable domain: DTGVSQNPRHKITKRGQNVTFRCDPISEHNRLYWYRQTLGQGPEFLTYFQNEAQLEKSRLLSDRFSAERPKGSFSTLEIQRTEQGDSAMYLCASSFEPSWTQSYEQYFGPGTRLTVT.

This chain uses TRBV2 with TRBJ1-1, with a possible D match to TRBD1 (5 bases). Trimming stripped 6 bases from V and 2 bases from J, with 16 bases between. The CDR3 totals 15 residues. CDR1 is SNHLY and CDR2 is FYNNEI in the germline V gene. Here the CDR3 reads CASRFDSFFNTEAFF. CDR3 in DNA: TGTGCCAGCAGATTTGACAGCTTTTTTAACACTGAAGCTTTCTTT. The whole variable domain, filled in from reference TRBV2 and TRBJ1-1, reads EPEVTQTPSHQVTQMGQEVILRCVPISNHLYFYWYRQILGQKVEFLVSFYNNEISEKSEIFDDQFSVERPDGSNFTLKIRSTKLEDSAMYFCASRFDSFFNTEAFFGQGTRLTVV.

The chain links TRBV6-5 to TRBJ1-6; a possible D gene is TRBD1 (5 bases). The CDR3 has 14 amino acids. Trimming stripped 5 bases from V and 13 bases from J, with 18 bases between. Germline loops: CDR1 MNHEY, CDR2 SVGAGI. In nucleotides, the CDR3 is TGTGCCAGCAGTACAAGGAGTTTCCGGGGGCCCCTCCACTTT. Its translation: CASSTRSFRGPLHF.

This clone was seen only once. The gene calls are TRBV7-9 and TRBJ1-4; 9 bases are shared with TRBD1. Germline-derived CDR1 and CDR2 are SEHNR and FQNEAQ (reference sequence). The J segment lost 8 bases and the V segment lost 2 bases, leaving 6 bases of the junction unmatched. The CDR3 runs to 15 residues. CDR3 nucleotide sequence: TGTGCCAGCAGCTTATGGGACAGGGAGCGGGAAAAACTGTTTTTT. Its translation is CASSLWDREREKLFF. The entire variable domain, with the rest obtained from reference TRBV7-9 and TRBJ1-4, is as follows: DTGVSQNPRHKITKRGQNVTFRCDPISEHNRLYWYRQTLGQGPEFLTYFQNEAQLEKSRLLSDRFSAERPKGSFSTLEIQRTEQGDSAMYLCASSLWDREREKLFFGSGTQLSVL.

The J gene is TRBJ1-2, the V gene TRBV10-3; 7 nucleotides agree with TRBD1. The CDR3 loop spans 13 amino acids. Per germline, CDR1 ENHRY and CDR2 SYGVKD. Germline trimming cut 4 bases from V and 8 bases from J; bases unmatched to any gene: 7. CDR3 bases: TGTGCCATCAGTGCCGGGACAGAGGGAGGCTACACCTTC. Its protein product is CAISAGTEGGYTF.

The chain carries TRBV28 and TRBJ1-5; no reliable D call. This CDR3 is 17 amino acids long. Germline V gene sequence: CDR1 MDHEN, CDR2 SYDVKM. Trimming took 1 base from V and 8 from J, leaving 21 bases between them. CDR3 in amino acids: CASSLYGMVEVRKPQHF. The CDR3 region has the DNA TGTGCCAGCAGTTTATACGGAATGGTCGAGGTTAGGAAGCCCCAGCATTTT. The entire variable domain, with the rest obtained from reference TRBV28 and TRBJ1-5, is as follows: DVKVTQSSRYLVKRTGEKVFLECVQDMDHENMFWYRQDPGLGLRLIYFSYDVKMKEKGDIPEGYSVSREKKERFSLILESASTNQTSMYLCASSLYGMVEVRKPQHFGDGTRLSIL.

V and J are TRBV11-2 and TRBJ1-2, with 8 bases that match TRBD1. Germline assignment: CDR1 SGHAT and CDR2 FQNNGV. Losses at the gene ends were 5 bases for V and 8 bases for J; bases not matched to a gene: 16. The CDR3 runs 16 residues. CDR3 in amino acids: CASSPPRRGQGWGYTF. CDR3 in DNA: TGTGCCAGCAGCCCCCCAAGAAGAGGACAGGGTTGGGGCTACACCTTC.

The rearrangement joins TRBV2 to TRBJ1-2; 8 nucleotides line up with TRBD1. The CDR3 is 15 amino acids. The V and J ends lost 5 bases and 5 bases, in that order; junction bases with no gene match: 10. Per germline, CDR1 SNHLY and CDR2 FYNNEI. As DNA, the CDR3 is TGTGCCAGCAGTTCCCTACGACAGGGGCCATATGGCTACACCTTC. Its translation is CASSSLRQGPYGYTF.

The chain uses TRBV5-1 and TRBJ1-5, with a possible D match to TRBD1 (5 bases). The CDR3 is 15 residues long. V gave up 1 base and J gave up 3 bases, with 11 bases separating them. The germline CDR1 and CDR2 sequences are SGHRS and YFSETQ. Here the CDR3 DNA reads TGCGCCAGCAGCTTGACGGGTGGGGCCAATCAGCCCCAGCATTTT. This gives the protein CASSLTGGANQPQHF.

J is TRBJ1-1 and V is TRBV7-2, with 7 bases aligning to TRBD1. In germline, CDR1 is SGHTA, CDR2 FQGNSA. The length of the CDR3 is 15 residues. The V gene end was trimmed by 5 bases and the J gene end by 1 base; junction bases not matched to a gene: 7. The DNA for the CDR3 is TGTGCCAGCAGCCGCCGTACAGGGGCGAACACTGAAGCTTTCTTT. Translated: CASSRRTGANTEAFF.

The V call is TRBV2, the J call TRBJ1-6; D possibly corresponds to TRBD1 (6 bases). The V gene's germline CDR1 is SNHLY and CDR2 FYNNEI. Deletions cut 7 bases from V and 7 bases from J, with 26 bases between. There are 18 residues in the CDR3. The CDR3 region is CASTIRRTAFVLNSPLHF. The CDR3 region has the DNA TGTGCCAGCACAATCCGCCGGACAGCTTTCGTGTTGAATTCACCCCTCCACTTT.

In DNA form, the CDR3 reads TGTGCCAGTAGAAGGGAGCCCACTGAAGCTTTCTTT. It translates to CASRREPTEAFF. This chain connects TRBV6-5 to TRBJ1-1; D remains unclear. CDR1 and CDR2 from the germline V gene are MNHEY and SVGAGI. Trimming shortened V by 9 bases and J by 4 bases, and 12 bases separated the two germline ends. The CDR3 consists of 12 residues.

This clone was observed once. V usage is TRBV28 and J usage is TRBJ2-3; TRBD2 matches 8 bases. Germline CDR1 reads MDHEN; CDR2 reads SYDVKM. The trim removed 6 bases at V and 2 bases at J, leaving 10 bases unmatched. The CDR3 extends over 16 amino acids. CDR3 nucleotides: TGTGCCAGCAGCCGAGGGGCGGGAGGACTCACAGATACGCAGTATTTT. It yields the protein CASSRGAGGLTDTQYF.

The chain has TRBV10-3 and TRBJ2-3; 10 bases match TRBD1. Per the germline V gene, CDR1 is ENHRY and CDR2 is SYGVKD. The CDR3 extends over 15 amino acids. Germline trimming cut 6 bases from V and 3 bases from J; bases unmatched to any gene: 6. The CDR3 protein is CAIRAGQGMTDTQYF. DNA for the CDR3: TGTGCCATCAGGGCGGGACAGGGGATGACAGATACGCAGTATTTT.

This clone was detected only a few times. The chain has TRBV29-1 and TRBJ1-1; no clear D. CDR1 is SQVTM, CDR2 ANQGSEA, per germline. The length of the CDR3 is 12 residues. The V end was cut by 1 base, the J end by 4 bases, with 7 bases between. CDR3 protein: CSVEALATEAFF. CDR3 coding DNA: TGCAGCGTTGAAGCCCTGGCCACTGAAGCTTTCTTT.

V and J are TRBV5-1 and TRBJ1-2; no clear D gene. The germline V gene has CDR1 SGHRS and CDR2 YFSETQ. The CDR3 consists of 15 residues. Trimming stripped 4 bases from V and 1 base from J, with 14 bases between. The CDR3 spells CASSPSVLLNYGYTF. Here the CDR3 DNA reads TGCGCCAGCAGCCCCTCGGTTCTTCTTAACTATGGCTACACCTTC.